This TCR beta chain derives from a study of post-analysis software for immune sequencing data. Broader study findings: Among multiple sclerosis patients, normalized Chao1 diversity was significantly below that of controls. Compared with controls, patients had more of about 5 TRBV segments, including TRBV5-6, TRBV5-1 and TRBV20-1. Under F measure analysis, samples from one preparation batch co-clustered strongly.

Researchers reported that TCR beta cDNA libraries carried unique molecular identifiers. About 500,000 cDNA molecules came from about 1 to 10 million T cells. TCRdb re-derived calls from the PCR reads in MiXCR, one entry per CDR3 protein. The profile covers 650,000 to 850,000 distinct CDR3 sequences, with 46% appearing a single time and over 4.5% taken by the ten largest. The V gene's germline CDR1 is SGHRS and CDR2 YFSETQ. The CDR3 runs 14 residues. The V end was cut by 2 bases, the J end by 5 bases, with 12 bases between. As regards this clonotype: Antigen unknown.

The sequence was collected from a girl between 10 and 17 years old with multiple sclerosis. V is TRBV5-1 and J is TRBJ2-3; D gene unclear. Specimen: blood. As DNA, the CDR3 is TGCGCCAGCAGCTTTGGCGGCCTAGGAGATACGCAGTATTTT. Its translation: CASSFGGLGDTQYF.